This T cell receptor beta chain was observed in a study of shared clonotypes between healthy human individuals. CDR3 length: 13 amino acids. The J segment lost 3 bases and the V segment lost 7 bases, leaving 4 bases of the junction unmatched. Germline lookup yields CDR1 PRHDT and CDR2 FYEKMQ (reference sequence). On this clone itself: What it binds is not known.

Broader study findings: Measured sharing among donors was expected to vary with sequencing depth.

The protocol was immunoSEQ multiplex PCR, while the TCRdb copy is restricted to in-frame clones and leaves out a portion. There are approximately 480,000 clones in the sample; nearly 80% occur only once, and about an eighth lies in the top ten. Healthy HIV-negative adults without recent acute infections or vaccinations served as donors. Sequencing was carried out using PBMCs. This chain connects TRBV13 to TRBJ2-7, with 9 bases aligning to TRBD1. This TCR was sampled from a woman in her thirties or forties in good health. Some clones in this sample may be carry-over from other donors' samples. CDR3 sequence (DNA): TGTGCCAGCATGGGACAGGGAGACTACGAGCAGTACTTC. Translation gives CASMGQGDYEQYF.